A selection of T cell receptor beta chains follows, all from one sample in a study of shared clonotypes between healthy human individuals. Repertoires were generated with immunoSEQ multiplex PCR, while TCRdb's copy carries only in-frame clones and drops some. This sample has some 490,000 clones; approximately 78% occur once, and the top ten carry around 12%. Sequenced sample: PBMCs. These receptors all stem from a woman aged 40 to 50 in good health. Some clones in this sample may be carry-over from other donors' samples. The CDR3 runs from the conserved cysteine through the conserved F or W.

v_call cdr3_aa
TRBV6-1 CATNVQGVQGYGYTF
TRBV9 CASGLPARNEQFF
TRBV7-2 CASSLAPLYNEQFF
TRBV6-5 CASSRQGGGSDEQFF
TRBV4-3 CASSQYPHDGSRYSGELFF
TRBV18 CASSPSGQGETQYF
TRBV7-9 CASTPDYPYEQYF
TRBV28 CASNEGNPGQRIVIQFF
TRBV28 CASSSGPANEKLFF
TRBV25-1 CASSEGRVGYTF
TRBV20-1 CSAEGTDTQYF
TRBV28 CASSFHGYEQYF
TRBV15 CATSRVGYSYEQYF
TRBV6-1 CASTLTSVYYNEQFF
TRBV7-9 CASSLAWNEQFF
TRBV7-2 CASSLGRGREKLFF
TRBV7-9 CASSLGPPDTYEQYF
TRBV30 CAWEGERGYGYTF
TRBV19 CASSRQGNGYTF
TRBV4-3 CASSQTIPGQGSEQYF
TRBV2 CASSQISGSLTDTQYF
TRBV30 CAWSVQRNTEAFF
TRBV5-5 CASSQGYSNQPQHF
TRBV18 CASSTLAGTNTGELFF
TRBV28 CASSLGTVGYEQYF
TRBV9 CASSVGVKLNEKLFF
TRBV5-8 CASSLLAGITSTDTQYF